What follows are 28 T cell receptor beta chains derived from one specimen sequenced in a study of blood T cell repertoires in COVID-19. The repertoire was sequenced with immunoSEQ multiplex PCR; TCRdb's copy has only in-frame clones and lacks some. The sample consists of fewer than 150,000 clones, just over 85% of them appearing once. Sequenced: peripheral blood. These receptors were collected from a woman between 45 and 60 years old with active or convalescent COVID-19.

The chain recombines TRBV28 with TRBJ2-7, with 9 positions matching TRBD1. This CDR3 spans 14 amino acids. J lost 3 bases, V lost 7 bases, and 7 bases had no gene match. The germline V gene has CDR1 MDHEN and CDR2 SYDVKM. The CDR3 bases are TGTGCCAGCACCTCATGGGACAGGGTCTACGAGCAGTACTTC. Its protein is CASTSWDRVYEQYF. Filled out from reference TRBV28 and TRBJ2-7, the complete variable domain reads DVKVTQSSRYLVKRTGEKVFLECVQDMDHENMFWYRQDPGLGLRLIYFSYDVKMKEKGDIPEGYSVSREKKERFSLILESASTNQTSMYLCASTSWDRVYEQYFGPGTRLTVT.

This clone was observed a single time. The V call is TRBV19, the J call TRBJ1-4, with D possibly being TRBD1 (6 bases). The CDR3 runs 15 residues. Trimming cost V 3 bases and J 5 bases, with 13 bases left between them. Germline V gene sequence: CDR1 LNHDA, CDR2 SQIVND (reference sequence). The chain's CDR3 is CASSIGGRVNEKLFF. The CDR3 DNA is TGTGCCAGTAGTATTGGGGGCAGGGTGAATGAAAAACTGTTTTTT.

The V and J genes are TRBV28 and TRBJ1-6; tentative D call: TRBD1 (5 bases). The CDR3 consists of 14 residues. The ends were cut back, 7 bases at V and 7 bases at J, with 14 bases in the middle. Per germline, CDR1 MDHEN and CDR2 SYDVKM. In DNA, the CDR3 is TGTGCCAGCAAGGTCGGGGGAGAAAATTCACCCCTCCACTTT. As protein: CASKVGGENSPLHF.

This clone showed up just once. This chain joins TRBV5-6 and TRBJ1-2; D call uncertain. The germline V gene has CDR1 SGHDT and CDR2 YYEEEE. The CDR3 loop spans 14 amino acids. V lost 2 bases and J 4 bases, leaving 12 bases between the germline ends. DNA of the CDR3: TGTGCCAGCAGCTTAGGCCAGGCTACCTATGGCTACACCTTC. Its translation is CASSLGQATYGYTF.

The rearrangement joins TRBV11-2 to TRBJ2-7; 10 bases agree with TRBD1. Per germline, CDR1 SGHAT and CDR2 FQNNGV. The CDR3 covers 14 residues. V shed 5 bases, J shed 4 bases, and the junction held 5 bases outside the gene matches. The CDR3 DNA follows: TGTGCCAGCAGCCGTCGACAGGGGGCATACGAGCAGTACTTC. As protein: CASSRRQGAYEQYF.

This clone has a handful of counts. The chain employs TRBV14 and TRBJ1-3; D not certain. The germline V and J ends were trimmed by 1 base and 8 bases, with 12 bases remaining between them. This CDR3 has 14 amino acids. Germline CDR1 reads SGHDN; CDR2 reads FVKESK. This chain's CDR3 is CASSQVHQAYTIYF. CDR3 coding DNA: TGTGCCAGCAGCCAAGTACATCAGGCTTACACCATATATTTT.

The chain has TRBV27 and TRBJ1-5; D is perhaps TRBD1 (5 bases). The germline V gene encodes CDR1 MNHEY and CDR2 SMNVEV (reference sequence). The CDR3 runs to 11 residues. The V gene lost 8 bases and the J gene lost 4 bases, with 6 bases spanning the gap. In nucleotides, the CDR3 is TGTGCCAGCGGGGCTAATCAGCCCCAGCATTTT. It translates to CASGANQPQHF.

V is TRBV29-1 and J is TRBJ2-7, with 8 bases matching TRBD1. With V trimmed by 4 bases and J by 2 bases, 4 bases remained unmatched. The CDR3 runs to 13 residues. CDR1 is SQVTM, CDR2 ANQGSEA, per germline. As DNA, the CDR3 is TGCAGCGTTGTAAGGACAGGGCCCTACGAGCAGTACTTC. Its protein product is CSVVRTGPYEQYF.

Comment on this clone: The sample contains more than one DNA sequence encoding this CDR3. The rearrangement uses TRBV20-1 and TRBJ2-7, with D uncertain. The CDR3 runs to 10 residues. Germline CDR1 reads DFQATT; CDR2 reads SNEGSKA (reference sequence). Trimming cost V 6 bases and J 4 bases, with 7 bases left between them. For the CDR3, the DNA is TGCAGTGCAGAGTTATACGAGCAGTACTTC. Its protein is CSAELYEQYF.

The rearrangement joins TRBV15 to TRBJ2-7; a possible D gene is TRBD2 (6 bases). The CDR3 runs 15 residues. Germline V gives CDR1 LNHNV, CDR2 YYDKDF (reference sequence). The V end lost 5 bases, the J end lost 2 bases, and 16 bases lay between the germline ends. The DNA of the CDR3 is TGTGCCACCAGCCCCACGGGGGTAGCCCCCTACGAGCAGTACTTC. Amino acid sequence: CATSPTGVAPYEQYF.

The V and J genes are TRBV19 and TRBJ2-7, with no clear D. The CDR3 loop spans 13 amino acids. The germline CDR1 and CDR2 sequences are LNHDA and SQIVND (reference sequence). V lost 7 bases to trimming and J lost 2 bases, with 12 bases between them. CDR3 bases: TGTGCCAGTACTAATAGAGAGGCCTACGAGCAGTACTTC. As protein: CASTNREAYEQYF.

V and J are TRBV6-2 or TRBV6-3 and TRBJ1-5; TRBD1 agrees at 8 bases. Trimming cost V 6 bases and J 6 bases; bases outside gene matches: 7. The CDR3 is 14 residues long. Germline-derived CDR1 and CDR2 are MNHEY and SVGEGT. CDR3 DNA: TGTGCCAGCAGCAGGGGGCGATCAGGTCAGCCCCAGCATTTT. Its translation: CASSRGRSGQPQHF.

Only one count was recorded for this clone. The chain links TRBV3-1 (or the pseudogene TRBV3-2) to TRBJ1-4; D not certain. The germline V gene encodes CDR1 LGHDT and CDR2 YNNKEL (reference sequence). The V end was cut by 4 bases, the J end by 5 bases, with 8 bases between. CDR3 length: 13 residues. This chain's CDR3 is CASSRRENEKLFF. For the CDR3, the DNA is TGTGCCAGCAGCCGTCGGGAGAATGAAAAACTGTTTTTT.

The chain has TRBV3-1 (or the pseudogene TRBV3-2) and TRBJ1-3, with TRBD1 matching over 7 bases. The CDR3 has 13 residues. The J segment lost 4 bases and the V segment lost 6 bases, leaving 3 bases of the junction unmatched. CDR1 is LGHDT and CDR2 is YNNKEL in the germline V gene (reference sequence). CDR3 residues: CASREGAGNTIYF. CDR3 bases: TGTGCCAGCAGAGAGGGGGCCGGAAACACCATATATTTT.

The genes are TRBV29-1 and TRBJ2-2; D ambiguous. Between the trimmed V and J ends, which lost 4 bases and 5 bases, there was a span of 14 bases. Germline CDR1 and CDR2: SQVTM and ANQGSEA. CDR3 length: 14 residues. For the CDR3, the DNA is TGCAGCGTTGCGGGTTTGGTCGTAACCGGGGAGCTGTTTTTT. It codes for CSVAGLVVTGELFF.

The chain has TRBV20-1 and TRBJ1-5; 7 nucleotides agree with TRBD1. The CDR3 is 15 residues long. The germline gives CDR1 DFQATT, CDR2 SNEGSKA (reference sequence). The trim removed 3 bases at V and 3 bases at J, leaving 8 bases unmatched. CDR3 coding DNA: TGCAGTGCTAGTTGGAGACAGGGAGCCAATCAGCCCCAGCATTTT. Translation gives CSASWRQGANQPQHF.

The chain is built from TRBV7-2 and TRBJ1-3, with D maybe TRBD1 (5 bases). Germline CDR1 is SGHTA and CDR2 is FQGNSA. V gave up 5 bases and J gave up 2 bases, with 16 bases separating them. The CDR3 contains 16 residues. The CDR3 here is CASSVTTGPTGNTIYF. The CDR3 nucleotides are TGTGCCAGCAGCGTCACAACAGGTCCCACTGGAAACACCATATATTTT.

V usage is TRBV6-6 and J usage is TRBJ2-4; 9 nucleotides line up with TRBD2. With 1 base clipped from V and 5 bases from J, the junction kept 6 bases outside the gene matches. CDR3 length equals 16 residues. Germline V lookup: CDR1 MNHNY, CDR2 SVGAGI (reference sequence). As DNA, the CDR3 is TGTGCCAGCAGTTACTTCGGCGGGAGGGCCGAAAACATTCAGTACTTC. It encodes CASSYFGGRAENIQYF.

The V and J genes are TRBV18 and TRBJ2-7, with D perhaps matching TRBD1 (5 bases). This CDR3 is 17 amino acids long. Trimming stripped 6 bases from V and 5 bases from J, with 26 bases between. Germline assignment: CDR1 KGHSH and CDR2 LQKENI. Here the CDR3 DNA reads TGTGCCAGCTCCTCAAAGCCTCCCCAGGGTTCGACTCACGAGCAGTACTTC. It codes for CASSSKPPQGSTHEQYF. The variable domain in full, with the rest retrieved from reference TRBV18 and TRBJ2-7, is NAGVMQNPRHLVRRRGQEARLRCSPMKGHSHVYWYRQLPEEGLKFMVYLQKENIIDESGMPKERFSAEFPKEGPSILRIQQVVRGDSAAYFCASSSKPPQGSTHEQYFGPGTRLTVT.

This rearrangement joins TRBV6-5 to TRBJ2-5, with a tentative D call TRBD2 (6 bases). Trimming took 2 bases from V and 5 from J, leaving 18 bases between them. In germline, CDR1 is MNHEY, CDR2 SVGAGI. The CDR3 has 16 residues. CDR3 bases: TGTGCCAGCAGTTACCTAACGGTGGGAGGTCAGGAGACCCAGTACTTC. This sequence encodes CASSYLTVGGQETQYF.

DNA for the CDR3: TGTGCCAGCAGCCAAACCCTAGCGGGAGGGCCGCAGTACTTC. Protein: CASSQTLAGGPQYF. V and J are TRBV14 and TRBJ2-7, with 12 bases matching TRBD2. V lost 2 bases, J lost 9 bases, and 5 bases stayed unmatched. The CDR3 covers 14 residues. Looked up from germline, CDR1 is SGHDN and CDR2 is FVKESK.

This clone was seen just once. The CDR3 coding sequence is TGTGCCAGCAGCTTAGGACAGCCGTCGAATGAGCAGTTCTTC. Translated: CASSLGQPSNEQFF. The chain combines TRBV9 with TRBJ2-1, with D possibly TRBD1 on 6 matching bases. With 4 bases removed from V and 7 bases from J, the gap between germline ends came to 15 bases. The CDR3 covers 14 residues. Germline assignment: CDR1 SGDLS and CDR2 YYNGEE.

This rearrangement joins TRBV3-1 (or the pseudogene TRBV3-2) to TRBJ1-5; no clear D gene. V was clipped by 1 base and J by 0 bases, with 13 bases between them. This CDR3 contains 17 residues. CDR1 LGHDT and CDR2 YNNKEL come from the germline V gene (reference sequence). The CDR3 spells CASSQGPAVGSNQPQHF. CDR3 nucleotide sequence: TGTGCCAGCAGCCAAGGCCCCGCGGTGGGTAGCAATCAGCCCCAGCATTTT.

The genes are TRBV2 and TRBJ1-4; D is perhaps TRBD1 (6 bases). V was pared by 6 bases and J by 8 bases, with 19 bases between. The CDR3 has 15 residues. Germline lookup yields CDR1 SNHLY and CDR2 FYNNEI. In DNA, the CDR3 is TGTGCCAGCAGCCCTGACGTCGCGGGGGCCGAAAAACTGTTTTTT. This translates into CASSPDVAGAEKLFF.

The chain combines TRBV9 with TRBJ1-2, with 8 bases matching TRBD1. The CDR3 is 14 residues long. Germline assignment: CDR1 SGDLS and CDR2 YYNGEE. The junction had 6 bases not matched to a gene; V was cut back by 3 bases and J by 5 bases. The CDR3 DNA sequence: TGTGCCAGCAGCGGGGGGACAGGACCATATGGCTACACCTTC. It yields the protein CASSGGTGPYGYTF.

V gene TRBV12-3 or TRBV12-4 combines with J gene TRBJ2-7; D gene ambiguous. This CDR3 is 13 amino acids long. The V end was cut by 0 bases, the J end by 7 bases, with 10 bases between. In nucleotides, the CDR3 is TGTGCCAGCAGTTTAGCCACACCTTCGGAGCAGTACTTC. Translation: CASSLATPSEQYF.

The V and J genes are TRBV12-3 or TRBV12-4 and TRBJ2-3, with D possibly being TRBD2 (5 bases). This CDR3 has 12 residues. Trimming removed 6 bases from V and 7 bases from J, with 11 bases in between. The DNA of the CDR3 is TGTGCCAGCAGCCCCGACTATAATACGCAGTATTTT. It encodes CASSPDYNTQYF.

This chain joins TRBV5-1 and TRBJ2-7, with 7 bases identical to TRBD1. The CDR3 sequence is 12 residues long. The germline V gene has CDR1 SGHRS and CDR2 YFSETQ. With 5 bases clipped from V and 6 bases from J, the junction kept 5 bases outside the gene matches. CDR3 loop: CASRSGGVEQYF. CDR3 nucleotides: TGCGCCAGCAGGTCAGGGGGTGTCGAGCAGTACTTC.